This T cell receptor beta chain came from a study of shared clonotypes between healthy human individuals. Using immunoSEQ multiplex PCR, the repertoire was profiled, and TCRdb retains in-frame clones only, with some absent. The sample includes approximately 2.5 million clones, over 85% seen only once; the top ten take 0.13% to 0.15%. The sequence derives from a young man in good health. The sequencing sample was made of naive CD4+ T cells sorted from blood. Subset defined: CD45RA+ positively selected.

The CDR3 DNA is TGTGCCAGCAGTTCCGACGACAGTTACGAGCAGTACTTC. Its translation is CASSSDDSYEQYF. The rearrangement uses TRBV27 and TRBJ2-7; tentative D call: TRBD1 (5 bases). Looked up from germline, CDR1 is MNHEY and CDR2 is SMNVEV (reference sequence). The CDR3 covers 13 residues. Trimming pared 4 bases from V and 4 bases from J, leaving 11 bases between.